A selection of T cell receptor beta chains follows, all from one sample in a study of blood T cell repertoires in COVID-19. This table comes from immunoSEQ multiplex PCR, and its TCRdb copy is limited to in-frame clones, with some not included. The data hold 250,000 to 300,000 clones, with 85% to 90% observed a single time. Sequenced sample: peripheral blood. These receptors were obtained from a woman aged 55-69 years with COVID-19, enrolled during active disease. The CDR3 runs from the conserved cysteine through the conserved F or W. Fields, in order: D gene, V gene, J gene, CDR3 length, clone size, CDR3 DNA, CDR3 protein. D genes are given only for firm matches. Only part of the rows carry a size: once, few, many, or a class if the clone is expanded.

.	TRBV28	TRBJ1-2	13	.	TGTGCCAGCAGTCCGCCGGCGACGGGAGGCTACACCTTC	CASSPPATGGYTF
.	TRBV9	TRBJ1-1	14	.	TGTGCCAGCAGCGTAAGAGGGAGGGACACTGAAGCTTTCTTT	CASSVRGRDTEAFF
.	TRBV6-5	TRBJ2-7	13	.	TGTGCCAGCAGTCGACAGAGCTCGTACGAGCAGTACTTC	CASSRQSSYEQYF
.	TRBV27	TRBJ1-5	14	.	TGTGCCAGCAGTTTAGCAGGGAGCAATCAGCCCCAGCATTTT	CASSLAGSNQPQHF
TRBD1	TRBV19	TRBJ1-2	14	.	TGTGCCAGCAACGGACAGGGTTCTGCCTATGGCTACACCTTC	CASNGQGSAYGYTF
TRBD1	TRBV28	TRBJ2-5	13	.	TGTGCCACCACTAGACAGGGACAAGAGACCCAGTACTTC	CATTRQGQETQYF
TRBD1	TRBV7-3	TRBJ1-1	17	.	TGTGCCAGCAGCTTAAGAACCCCGACAGGGGAGAACACTGAAGCTTTCTTT	CASSLRTPTGENTEAFF
.	TRBV5-6	TRBJ1-2	16	.	TGTGCCAGCAGCTTGGCCGGGGGGCAGAGTATCTATGGCTACACCTTC	CASSLAGGQSIYGYTF
TRBD2	TRBV6-2/TRBV6-3	TRBJ2-2	15	.	TGTGCCAGCAGTAGGCTAGCGGCGAACACCGGGGAGCTGTTTTTT	CASSRLAANTGELFF
.	TRBV6-2/TRBV6-3	TRBJ1-4	19	.	TGTGCCAGCAGTTACGACCAACTCCTCAGACAGGCCCGGGGTGAAAAACTGTTTTTT	CASSYDQLLRQARGEKLFF
TRBD1	TRBV6-2/TRBV6-3	TRBJ1-4	14	.	TGTGCCAGCAGTGACGGACAGGAGGAAGAAAAACTGTTTTTT	CASSDGQEEEKLFF
TRBD2	TRBV5-1	TRBJ2-1	15	.	TGCGCCAGCAGCCCCGGGACTAGCGGGAGGAATGAGCAGTTCTTC	CASSPGTSGRNEQFF
.	TRBV5-1	TRBJ2-1	15	.	TGCGCCAGCAGCTTGGCTGGTGGTAGTTCCAATGAGCAGTTCTTC	CASSLAGGSSNEQFF
TRBD1	TRBV10-3	TRBJ2-3	14	few	TGTGCCACCACCCCTGACAGGGGGCTGGATACGCAGTATTTT	CATTPDRGLDTQYF
.	TRBV28	TRBJ1-2	15	.	TGTGCCAGCAGTTTATCATGGGGCCCTAACTATGGCTACACCTTC	CASSLSWGPNYGYTF
.	TRBV19	TRBJ1-5	15	few	TGTGCCAGTAGTATAGACAGGGCCGGCAATCAGCCCCAGCATTTT	CASSIDRAGNQPQHF
TRBD1	TRBV14	TRBJ1-6	15	.	TGTGCCAGCAGCCGAGCCGGGACAGCTAATTCACCCCTCCACTTT	CASSRAGTANSPLHF
TRBD1	TRBV11-2	TRBJ1-2	15	once	TGTGCCAGCAGCTCGAACAGGGGGAGGGACTATGGCTACACCTTC	CASSSNRGRDYGYTF
.	TRBV28	TRBJ1-2	14	.	TGTGCCAGCAGTGGTATTACAGGGAACTATGGCTACACCTTC	CASSGITGNYGYTF
.	TRBV7-2	TRBJ1-2	14	.	TGTGCCAGCAGCTTACCGGGCAGGGTTGATGGCTACACCTTC	CASSLPGRVDGYTF
TRBD2	TRBV20-1	TRBJ2-7	11	.	TGCAGTCAGCGGGGGGACTACGAGCAGTACTTC	CSQRGDYEQYF
.	TRBV18	TRBJ1-5	17	.	TGTGCCAGCTCACAGAAGGCCCTAGGGGCCTTCAATCAGCCCCAGCATTTT	CASSQKALGAFNQPQHF
TRBD2	TRBV6-5	TRBJ2-5	15	.	TGTGCCAGCAGCTCACTAGCGGGAGAACAAGAGACCCAGTACTTC	CASSSLAGEQETQYF
.	TRBV29-1	TRBJ2-5	14	.	TGCAGCGTACCGACAGCCGCTAAGCAAGAGACCCAGTACTTC	CSVPTAAKQETQYF
.	TRBV5-4	TRBJ1-3	16	.	TGTGCCAGCAGCTTCGGAGGACGAAACTCTGGAAACACCATATATTTT	CASSFGGRNSGNTIYF
.	TRBV5-1	TRBJ1-1	15	.	TGCGCCAGCAGCTTGGCCTGGCACCAGGACACTGAAGCTTTCTTT	CASSLAWHQDTEAFF
.	TRBV7-9	TRBJ1-1	15	.	TGTGCCAGCAGCCCTAGGACAGCTAACTTGAATGAAGCTTTCTTT	CASSPRTANLNEAFF
.	TRBV7-3	TRBJ2-3	13	.	TGTGCCAGCAGCTCTACAGGCACAGATACGCAGTATTTT	CASSSTGTDTQYF
TRBD2	TRBV3-1/TRBV3-2	TRBJ2-5	16	.	TGTGCCAGCAGCCAATACTGGGCGGGAGGGCCAGAGACCCAGTACTTC	CASSQYWAGGPETQYF
TRBD2	TRBV2	TRBJ2-1	15	.	TGTGCCTGCAAGGGAGTTAGCGGGAGGGCCGCTGAGCAGTTCTTC	CACKGVSGRAAEQFF
.	TRBV12-5	TRBJ2-7	15	.	TGTGCTAGTGGTTTCGGCGGAGCTAGCTCCTACGAGCAGTACTTC	CASGFGGASSYEQYF
.	TRBV7-8	TRBJ1-1	13	.	TGTGCCAGCAGCCGAGGGGCGAACACTGAAGCTTTCTTT	CASSRGANTEAFF
TRBD2	TRBV4-2	TRBJ2-7	14	.	TGTGCCAGCAGCCAAGGGGGGGGGACGGAAGAGCAGTACTTC	CASSQGGGTEEQYF
.	TRBV19	TRBJ1-6	12	.	TGTGCCAGTAGGGGGGCGGGTTCACCCCTCCACTTT	CASRGAGSPLHF
.	TRBV5-1	TRBJ1-2	12	.	TGCGCCAGCAGCTTGGGCCCGGGTGGCTACACCTTC	CASSLGPGGYTF
TRBD1	TRBV15	TRBJ1-2	14	.	TGTGCCACCAGCGGGGAACAGGGGTTTCATGGCTACACCTTC	CATSGEQGFHGYTF
.	TRBV2	TRBJ1-1	14	.	TGTGCCAGCAGAGGTCAGGGGATATTCACTGAAGCTTTCTTT	CASRGQGIFTEAFF
.	TRBV7-6	TRBJ2-3	16	.	TGTGCCAGCAGCTTAGGTGGCCCTTCTAGCACAGATACGCAGTATTTT	CASSLGGPSSTDTQYF
TRBD2	TRBV9	TRBJ2-6	20	.	TGTGCCAGCAGCGTAGATCCAGCGGGAGGGCCCGGCTCTGGGGCCAACGTCCTGACTTTC	CASSVDPAGGPGSGANVLTF
.	TRBV10-2	TRBJ2-7	17	.	TGCGCCAGCAGGGGGGGTAGGGTTGAGGGGTCGGCCTACGAGCAGTACTTC	CASRGGRVEGSAYEQYF
.	TRBV3-1/TRBV3-2	TRBJ1-1	16	.	TGTGCCAGCAGCCAAGACAGGGGAAGTCTGAACACTGAAGCTTTCTTT	CASSQDRGSLNTEAFF
.	TRBV28	TRBJ1-2	11	.	TGTGCCAGCAGTTTTTATCAGAGCTACACCTTC	CASSFYQSYTF
TRBD1	TRBV3-1/TRBV3-2	TRBJ1-2	15	.	TGTGCCAGCAGCCCGGATCCACAGGGGGGCTATGGCTACACCTTC	CASSPDPQGGYGYTF
.	TRBV4-3	TRBJ1-6	16	.	TGCGCCAGCAGCCAAGACACAGGGATTTATAATTCACCCCTCCACTTT	CASSQDTGIYNSPLHF
TRBD2	TRBV9	TRBJ2-7	15	few	TGTGCCAGCAGCGTAGGACTAGCGGGTTTCCACGAGCAGTACTTC	CASSVGLAGFHEQYF
TRBD2	TRBV29-1	TRBJ2-5	14	.	TGCAGCGTTGCAAGACTAGCGGGAGTGGAGACCCAGTACTTC	CSVARLAGVETQYF